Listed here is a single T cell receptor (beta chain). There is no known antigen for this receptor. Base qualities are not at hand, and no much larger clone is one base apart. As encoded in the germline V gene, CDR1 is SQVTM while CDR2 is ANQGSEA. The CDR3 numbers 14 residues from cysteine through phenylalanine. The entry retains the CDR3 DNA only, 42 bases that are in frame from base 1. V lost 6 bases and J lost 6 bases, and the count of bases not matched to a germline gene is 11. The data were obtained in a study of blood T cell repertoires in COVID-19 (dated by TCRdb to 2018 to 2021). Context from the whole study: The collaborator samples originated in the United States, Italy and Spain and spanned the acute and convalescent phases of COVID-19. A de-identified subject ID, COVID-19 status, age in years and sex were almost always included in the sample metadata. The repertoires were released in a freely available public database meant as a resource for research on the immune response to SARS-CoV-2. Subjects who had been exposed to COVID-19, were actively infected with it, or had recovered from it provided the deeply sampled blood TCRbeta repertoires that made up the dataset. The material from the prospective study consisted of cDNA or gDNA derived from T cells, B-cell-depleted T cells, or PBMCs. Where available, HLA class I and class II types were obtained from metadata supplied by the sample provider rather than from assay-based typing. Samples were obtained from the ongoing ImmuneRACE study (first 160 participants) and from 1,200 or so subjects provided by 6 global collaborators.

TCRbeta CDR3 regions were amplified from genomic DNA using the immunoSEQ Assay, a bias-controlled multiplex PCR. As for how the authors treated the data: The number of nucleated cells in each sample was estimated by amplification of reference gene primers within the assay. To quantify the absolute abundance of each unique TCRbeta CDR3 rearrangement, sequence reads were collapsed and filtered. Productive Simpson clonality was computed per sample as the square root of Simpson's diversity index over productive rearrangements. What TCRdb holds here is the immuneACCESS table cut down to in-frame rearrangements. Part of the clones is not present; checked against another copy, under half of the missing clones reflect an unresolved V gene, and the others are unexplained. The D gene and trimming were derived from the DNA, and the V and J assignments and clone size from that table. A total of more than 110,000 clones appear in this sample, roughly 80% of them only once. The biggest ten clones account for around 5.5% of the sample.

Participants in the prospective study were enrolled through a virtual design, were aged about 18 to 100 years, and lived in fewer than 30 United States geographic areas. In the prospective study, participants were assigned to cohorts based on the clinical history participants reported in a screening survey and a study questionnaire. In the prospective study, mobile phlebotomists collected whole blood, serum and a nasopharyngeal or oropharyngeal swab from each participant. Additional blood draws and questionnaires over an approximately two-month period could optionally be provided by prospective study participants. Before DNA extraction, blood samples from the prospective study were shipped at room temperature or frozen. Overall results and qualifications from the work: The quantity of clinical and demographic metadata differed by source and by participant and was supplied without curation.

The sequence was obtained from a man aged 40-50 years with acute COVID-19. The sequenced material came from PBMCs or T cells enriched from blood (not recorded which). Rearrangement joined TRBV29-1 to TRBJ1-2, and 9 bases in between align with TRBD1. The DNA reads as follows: TGCAGCGTCGGTGAGGGACAGGGACATGATGGCTACACCTTC. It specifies CSVGEGQGHDGYTF. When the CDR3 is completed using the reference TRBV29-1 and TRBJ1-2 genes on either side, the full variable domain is SAVISQKPSRDICQRGTSLTIQCQVDSQVTMMFWYRQQPGQSLTLIATANQGSEATYESGFVIDKFPISRPNLTFSTLTVSNMSPEDSSIYLCSVGEGQGHDGYTFGSGTRLTVV.